These T cell receptor beta chains were read from a single sample in a study of blood T cell repertoires in COVID-19. The assay was immunoSEQ multiplex PCR, and TCRdb's table has in-frame clones only and misses some. The sample records about 280,000 clones, roughly 85% being singletons. Sequences were obtained from PBMCs or T cells enriched from blood (not recorded which). Every receptor here comes from a woman aged 45-59 years who had recovered from COVID-19. CDR3s include the opening cysteine and the closing phenylalanine or tryptophan. The order of the fields is V gene, clone size, D gene, J gene, CDR3 DNA, CDR3 protein. The D gene is left open where the match is weak. Size tells how often a clone was seen (once, few, many) or the class of an expanded clone, and some rows leave it out.

v_call: TRBV30; clone_size: NA; d_call: TRBD2; j_call: TRBJ2-4; cdr3_nt: TGTGCCTGGGGCCCCCGGCTAGCGGACCTAGCCAAAAACATTCAGTACTTC; cdr3_aa: CAWGPRLADLAKNIQYF
v_call: TRBV7-2; clone_size: NA; d_call: TRBD1; j_call: TRBJ2-7; cdr3_nt: TGTGCCAGCAGCTTTGACAGGGGCGCCTACGAGCAGTACTTC; cdr3_aa: CASSFDRGAYEQYF
v_call: TRBV6-2/TRBV6-3; clone_size: NA; d_call: NA; j_call: TRBJ2-7; cdr3_nt: TGTGCCAGCAGTTACTCGAGTATGAGCGGAAAGACCTACGAGCAGTACTTC; cdr3_aa: CASSYSSMSGKTYEQYF
v_call: TRBV12-3/TRBV12-4; clone_size: NA; d_call: NA; j_call: TRBJ2-1; cdr3_nt: TGTGCCAGCAAACATAGCGGAAATGAGCAGTTCTTC; cdr3_aa: CASKHSGNEQFF
v_call: TRBV30; clone_size: NA; d_call: TRBD1; j_call: TRBJ1-1; cdr3_nt: TGTGCCTGGAGTGTACTGGCAGGGGGCTGGGGCGGCACTGAAGCTTTCTTT; cdr3_aa: CAWSVLAGGWGGTEAFF
v_call: TRBV20-1; clone_size: NA; d_call: NA; j_call: TRBJ2-1; cdr3_nt: TGCAGTGCTAGCTTAGTTGAGCAGTTCTTC; cdr3_aa: CSASLVEQFF
v_call: TRBV5-1; clone_size: NA; d_call: TRBD1; j_call: TRBJ1-2; cdr3_nt: TGCGCCAGCAGCTCCTGGTCCGGGACAGGGGCGTTCCAGATGGGCTACACCTTC; cdr3_aa: CASSSWSGTGAFQMGYTF
v_call: TRBV4-1; clone_size: NA; d_call: TRBD1; j_call: TRBJ1-3; cdr3_nt: TGCGCCAGCAGCCACCCTATACAGGGGACCTCCCGCCGAACCTCTGGAAACACCATATATTTT; cdr3_aa: CASSHPIQGTSRRTSGNTIYF
v_call: TRBV7-9; clone_size: NA; d_call: TRBD2; j_call: TRBJ2-3; cdr3_nt: TGTGCCAGCAGCTTCCCTGCGGGAGAGTCAACAGATACGCAGTATTTT; cdr3_aa: CASSFPAGESTDTQYF
v_call: TRBV11-3; clone_size: once; d_call: NA; j_call: TRBJ2-2; cdr3_nt: TGTGCCAGCAGCCGGACAGCGAACACCGGGGAGCTGTTTTTT; cdr3_aa: CASSRTANTGELFF
v_call: TRBV2; clone_size: NA; d_call: NA; j_call: TRBJ1-3; cdr3_nt: TGTGCCAGCAGAGCCCACAGGAGCTCTGGAAACACCATATATTTT; cdr3_aa: CASRAHRSSGNTIYF
v_call: TRBV18; clone_size: few; d_call: NA; j_call: TRBJ2-7; cdr3_nt: TGTGCCAGCTCGCCGCCAGACAACTCCTACGAGCAGTACTTC; cdr3_aa: CASSPPDNSYEQYF
v_call: TRBV5-1; clone_size: NA; d_call: NA; j_call: TRBJ2-1; cdr3_nt: TGCGCCAGCAGCTTGGGGACAACCGTCGATGAGCAGTTCTTC; cdr3_aa: CASSLGTTVDEQFF
v_call: TRBV7-3; clone_size: NA; d_call: TRBD2; j_call: TRBJ2-3; cdr3_nt: TGTGCCAGCAGCTCGCTGGGGGGGGCAGATACGCAGTATTTT; cdr3_aa: CASSSLGGADTQYF
v_call: TRBV7-9; clone_size: NA; d_call: NA; j_call: TRBJ1-1; cdr3_nt: TGTGCCAGCAGCGTGATTGGGCAGGTGGACACTGAAGCTTTCTTT; cdr3_aa: CASSVIGQVDTEAFF
v_call: TRBV30; clone_size: NA; d_call: NA; j_call: TRBJ1-4; cdr3_nt: TGTGCCTGGAGGTCAGGGAAGAGCACGACTAATGAAAAACTGTTTTTT; cdr3_aa: CAWRSGKSTTNEKLFF
v_call: TRBV9; clone_size: NA; d_call: TRBD1; j_call: TRBJ1-6; cdr3_nt: TGTGCCAGCAGCGAAGGACAGGTCGGTTCACCCCTCCACTTT; cdr3_aa: CASSEGQVGSPLHF
v_call: TRBV10-3; clone_size: NA; d_call: TRBD1; j_call: TRBJ1-1; cdr3_nt: TGTGCCATCGGTAGTTGGGACAGGGGGTATACTGAAGCTTTCTTT; cdr3_aa: CAIGSWDRGYTEAFF
v_call: TRBV5-8; clone_size: NA; d_call: TRBD1; j_call: TRBJ1-1; cdr3_nt: TGTGCCAGCAACCCGTGGGAAGGGACAGGGGGCACTGAAGCTTTCTTT; cdr3_aa: CASNPWEGTGGTEAFF
v_call: TRBV28; clone_size: NA; d_call: TRBD1; j_call: TRBJ1-5; cdr3_nt: TGTGCCAGCAGTTCAGGGGGCGAAGGCAATCAGCCCCAGCATTTT; cdr3_aa: CASSSGGEGNQPQHF
v_call: TRBV28; clone_size: NA; d_call: TRBD1; j_call: TRBJ2-7; cdr3_nt: TGTGCCAGCAGTTCCTGGACAGGGAGCTCCTACGAGCAGTACTTC; cdr3_aa: CASSSWTGSSYEQYF
v_call: TRBV11-2; clone_size: NA; d_call: TRBD1; j_call: TRBJ2-3; cdr3_nt: TGTGCCAGCAGCTCGTCCTTCGGGACAGAGTCAGGAGATACGCAGTATTTT; cdr3_aa: CASSSSFGTESGDTQYF
v_call: TRBV9; clone_size: NA; d_call: TRBD1; j_call: TRBJ2-2; cdr3_nt: TGTGCCAGCAGCTCGCGACCGGGACAGGGGCACTACCGGGGAGGGCTGTTTTTT; cdr3_aa: CASSSRPGQGHYRGGLFF
v_call: TRBV5-1; clone_size: NA; d_call: TRBD1; j_call: TRBJ2-5; cdr3_nt: TGCGCCAGCAGCCCCAGGGGGCTCGGAGAGACCCAGTACTTC; cdr3_aa: CASSPRGLGETQYF
v_call: TRBV18; clone_size: NA; d_call: TRBD1; j_call: TRBJ2-5; cdr3_nt: TGTGCCAGCTCACCCCAGGGACAGGGGGCGAGGGAGACCCAGTACTTC; cdr3_aa: CASSPQGQGARETQYF
v_call: TRBV19; clone_size: NA; d_call: TRBD1; j_call: TRBJ1-4; cdr3_nt: TGTGCCAGCGGACAGGGACGGGTTGAAAAACTGTTTTTT; cdr3_aa: CASGQGRVEKLFF
v_call: TRBV12-3/TRBV12-4; clone_size: NA; d_call: NA; j_call: TRBJ2-7; cdr3_nt: TGTGCCAGCAGTTTACAGGGTGTCTACGAGCAGTACTTC; cdr3_aa: CASSLQGVYEQYF
v_call: TRBV20-1; clone_size: NA; d_call: NA; j_call: TRBJ1-2; cdr3_nt: TGCAGTGCTGACTACAGGGTGGGCTACACCTTC; cdr3_aa: CSADYRVGYTF
v_call: TRBV4-2; clone_size: once; d_call: TRBD2; j_call: TRBJ2-7; cdr3_nt: TGTGCCAGCAGCCAAGGGGGACTAGCGGGAGTCTACGAGCAGTACTTC; cdr3_aa: CASSQGGLAGVYEQYF
v_call: TRBV10-2; clone_size: NA; d_call: NA; j_call: TRBJ1-3; cdr3_nt: TGCGCCAGCAGTGTCAGGGTCTCATCTGGAAACACCATATATTTT; cdr3_aa: CASSVRVSSGNTIYF
v_call: TRBV10-1; clone_size: NA; d_call: TRBD2; j_call: TRBJ2-3; cdr3_nt: TGCGCCAGCAGTGAAGGGACTAGCGCCACCACAGATACGCAGTATTTT; cdr3_aa: CASSEGTSATTDTQYF
v_call: TRBV7-9; clone_size: NA; d_call: TRBD1; j_call: TRBJ1-2; cdr3_nt: TGTGCCAGCAGCGTAAGACAGGGAGGCGTGGGCTACACCTTC; cdr3_aa: CASSVRQGGVGYTF
v_call: TRBV7-8; clone_size: once; d_call: NA; j_call: TRBJ1-5; cdr3_nt: TGTGCCAGCAGCTTCAGCTCCGGCCGAGGGGGTAATCAGCCCCAGCATTTT; cdr3_aa: CASSFSSGRGGNQPQHF
v_call: TRBV19; clone_size: few; d_call: NA; j_call: TRBJ1-1; cdr3_nt: TGTGCCAGTAGTATAGGACTGCTTGAGGCTTTCTTT; cdr3_aa: CASSIGLLEAFF
v_call: TRBV19; clone_size: NA; d_call: TRBD1; j_call: TRBJ2-7; cdr3_nt: TGTGCCAGTAGTGCGACACAGGGGGCTTCGGCCTACGAGCAGTACTTC; cdr3_aa: CASSATQGASAYEQYF
v_call: TRBV6-2/TRBV6-3; clone_size: NA; d_call: NA; j_call: TRBJ1-5; cdr3_nt: TGTGCCAGCAGTTACTCCATGCGGGGAACCCAGCCCCAGCATTTT; cdr3_aa: CASSYSMRGTQPQHF
v_call: TRBV12-5; clone_size: NA; d_call: NA; j_call: TRBJ2-1; cdr3_nt: TGTGCTAGTGGTTTGGTTGGGGGTGGTAGACATCGGGGGTATGAGCAGTTCTTC; cdr3_aa: CASGLVGGGRHRGYEQFF
v_call: TRBV9; clone_size: once; d_call: NA; j_call: TRBJ2-7; cdr3_nt: TGTGCCAGCAGCGTCCAAAGTAAGGGTGGACGGAGGGAGTACTTC; cdr3_aa: CASSVQSKGGRREYF
v_call: TRBV14; clone_size: NA; d_call: NA; j_call: TRBJ1-1; cdr3_nt: TGTGCCAGCAGCACACAGGGCCGGAACACTGAAGCTTTCTTT; cdr3_aa: CASSTQGRNTEAFF
v_call: TRBV28; clone_size: NA; d_call: NA; j_call: TRBJ2-7; cdr3_nt: TGTGCCAGCGGGCTTCCGATAGGCGGCGGGACCTACGAGCAGTACTTC; cdr3_aa: CASGLPIGGGTYEQYF
v_call: TRBV5-1; clone_size: NA; d_call: TRBD1; j_call: TRBJ2-7; cdr3_nt: TGCGCCAGCAGCTTAAGTCCAGGGGGTTTCTACGAGCAGTACTTC; cdr3_aa: CASSLSPGGFYEQYF
v_call: TRBV27; clone_size: NA; d_call: TRBD2; j_call: TRBJ2-3; cdr3_nt: TGTGCCAGCAGTTCACTACTAGCGGGAGCGGATACGCAGTATTTT; cdr3_aa: CASSSLLAGADTQYF
v_call: TRBV10-1; clone_size: NA; d_call: TRBD1; j_call: TRBJ2-1; cdr3_nt: TGCGCCAGCAGTGAGAGACAGGGCTCTCGCGTCGAGCAGTTCTTC; cdr3_aa: CASSERQGSRVEQFF